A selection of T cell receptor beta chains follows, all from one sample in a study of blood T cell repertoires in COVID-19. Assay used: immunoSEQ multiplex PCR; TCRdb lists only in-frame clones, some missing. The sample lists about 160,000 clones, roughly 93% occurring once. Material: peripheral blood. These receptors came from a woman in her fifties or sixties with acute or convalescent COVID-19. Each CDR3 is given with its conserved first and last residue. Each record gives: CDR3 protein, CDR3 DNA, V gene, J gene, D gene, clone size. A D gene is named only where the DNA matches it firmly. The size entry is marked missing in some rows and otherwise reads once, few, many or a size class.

CDR3: CASSQERWTGVTGELFF
DNA: TGTGCCAGCAGCCAGGAAAGGTGGACAGGGGTCACCGGGGAGCTGTTTTTT
V: TRBV3-1/TRBV3-2
J: TRBJ2-2
D: TRBD1
size: NA

CDR3: CAISAIQGRQETQYF
DNA: TGTGCCATCAGTGCGATACAGGGGCGGCAAGAGACCCAGTACTTC
V: TRBV10-3
J: TRBJ2-5
D: TRBD1
size: NA

CDR3: CASRTAGVEETQYF
DNA: TGTGCCAGTAGGACAGCGGGAGTGGAAGAGACCCAGTACTTC
V: TRBV19
J: TRBJ2-5
D: TRBD2
size: NA

CDR3: CASSQTQGRGTQYF
DNA: TGTGCCAGCAGCCAAACACAGGGTCGGGGGACCCAGTACTTC
V: TRBV3-1/TRBV3-2
J: TRBJ2-5
D: NA
size: NA

CDR3: CSAGDRGETNEQFF
DNA: TGCAGCGCCGGGGACAGGGGAGAGACCAATGAGCAGTTCTTC
V: TRBV29-1
J: TRBJ2-1
D: TRBD1
size: NA

CDR3: CASSQQSNTEAFF
DNA: TGTGCCAGCAGTCAACAATCGAACACTGAAGCTTTCTTT
V: TRBV5-5
J: TRBJ1-1
D: NA
size: NA

CDR3: CATSDLREAFF
DNA: TGTGCCACCAGTGATCTGCGTGAAGCTTTCTTT
V: TRBV24-1
J: TRBJ1-1
D: NA
size: NA

CDR3: CATRQGRNTEAFF
DNA: TGTGCGACCAGACAGGGGAGGAACACTGAAGCTTTCTTT
V: TRBV19
J: TRBJ1-1
D: TRBD1
size: NA

CDR3: CASSLGQWNSPLHF
DNA: TGTGCCAGCAGCCTCGGACAGTGGAATTCACCCCTCCACTTT
V: TRBV11-2
J: TRBJ1-6
D: NA
size: NA

CDR3: CASSQAGGVRYEQYF
DNA: TGCGCCAGCAGCCAAGCGGGGGGGGTCCGCTACGAGCAGTACTTC
V: TRBV4-1
J: TRBJ2-7
D: TRBD2
size: NA

CDR3: CASPLGDSPTYEQYF
DNA: TGTGCCAGCCCTCTGGGGGACAGTCCCACCTACGAGCAGTACTTC
V: TRBV6-5
J: TRBJ2-7
D: TRBD1
size: once

CDR3: CASSVRPRLYEQYF
DNA: TGTGCCAGTAGTGTCCGGCCACGACTCTACGAGCAGTACTTC
V: TRBV19
J: TRBJ2-7
D: NA
size: NA

CDR3: CASSPDTYEQYF
DNA: TGTGCCAGCAGCCCCGACACCTACGAGCAGTACTTC
V: TRBV6-6
J: TRBJ2-7
D: NA
size: NA

CDR3: CASSVAPSGANVLTF
DNA: TGTGCCAGCAGCGTGGCTCCCTCTGGGGCCAACGTCCTGACTTTC
V: TRBV9
J: TRBJ2-6
D: NA
size: NA

CDR3: CASGFRLLNRGKYGGELFF
DNA: TGTGCTAGTGGTTTTCGACTACTCAACAGGGGGAAATACGGCGGGGAGCTGTTTTTT
V: TRBV12-5
J: TRBJ2-2
D: TRBD1
size: NA

CDR3: CASRDSQETQYF
DNA: TGTGCCAGCAGGGACAGCCAAGAGACCCAGTACTTC
V: TRBV6-6
J: TRBJ2-5
D: NA
size: NA

CDR3: CAWSKQPSGPYGYTF
DNA: TGTGCCTGGAGTAAACAACCCTCTGGGCCCTATGGCTACACCTTC
V: TRBV30
J: TRBJ1-2
D: NA
size: NA

CDR3: CSVATGVDQPQHF
DNA: TGCAGCGTCGCTACAGGGGTTGATCAGCCCCAGCATTTT
V: TRBV29-1
J: TRBJ1-5
D: TRBD1
size: NA

CDR3: CASSLVQFDEKLFF
DNA: TGTGCCAGCAGTTTAGTACAGTTTGATGAAAAACTGTTTTTT
V: TRBV28
J: TRBJ1-4
D: NA
size: NA

CDR3: CASSRDYETVSNTEAFF
DNA: TGTGCCAGCAGCCGAGACTACGAGACGGTTTCGAACACTGAAGCTTTCTTT
V: TRBV2
J: TRBJ1-1
D: NA
size: NA

CDR3: CAWSVAYEQYF
DNA: TGTGCCTGGAGTGTCGCGTACGAGCAGTACTTC
V: TRBV30
J: TRBJ2-7
D: NA
size: NA

CDR3: CASSLGPTATGNTIYF
DNA: TGTGCCAGCAGCTTAGGCCCGACAGCCACTGGAAACACCATATATTTT
V: TRBV11-2
J: TRBJ1-3
D: NA
size: NA

CDR3: CASSTMGGYNEKLFF
DNA: TGTGCCAGCAGCACCATGGGGGGATATAATGAAAAACTGTTTTTT
V: TRBV5-4
J: TRBJ1-4
D: NA
size: once

CDR3: CASSLGVRETQYF
DNA: TGTGCCAGCAGTTTAGGCGTTCGAGAGACCCAGTACTTC
V: TRBV12-3/TRBV12-4
J: TRBJ2-5
D: NA
size: NA